Listed here are 32 T cell receptor beta chains from one sample, sequenced in a study of T cells in women clearing cervical HPV infection. Assay used: immunoSEQ multiplex PCR; TCRdb lists only in-frame clones, some missing. The sample has about 30,000 clones, and its top ten clones hold about 7.8%. The specimen sequenced was blood buffy coat. The origin of the receptors is a woman between 18 and 75 years old with a cervical HPV16 infection that either progressed to CIN3+ or cleared (not recorded which).

In the case of this clone: The read gets to within 3 residues of the CDR3 end, and the germline J gene fills in the rest. The V gene is TRBV20-1, the J gene TRBJ2-3, with 8 bases identical to TRBD2. CDR3 size: 16 residues. V lost 0 bases and J lost 4; bases outside the gene matches: 9. The V gene's germline CDR1 is DFQATT and CDR2 SNEGSKA (reference sequence). The CDR3 sequence is CSARESRGGQADTQYF. The part of the CDR3 DNA that was read is TGCAGTGCTAGAGAATCCCGGGGGGGCCAGGCAGATACG.

CDR3 sequence reads: CASSLIRLAFYYEQYF. The sequenced part of the CDR3 DNA is TGTGCCAGCAGCTTAATTCGACTAGCGTTCTACTACGAG. The chain employs TRBV7-3 and TRBJ2-7; 8 bases match TRBD2. The CDR3 end is not reached by the read, which stops 3 residues before it; the germline J gene fills it in. There are 16 residues in the CDR3. V dropped 1 base and J dropped 3; count of bases not matched to a gene: 8. Germline V lookup: CDR1 SGHTA, CDR2 FQGTGA.

Regarding this clone: The observed sequence ends 3 residues before the CDR3 terminus, with the missing tail filled in from the germline J gene. The J gene is TRBJ2-7, the V gene TRBV11-2; 8 nucleotides match TRBD1. Germline trimming cut 0 bases from V and 4 bases from J; bases unmatched to any gene: 2. The CDR3 is 14 residues long. Germline V CDR1 and CDR2: SGHAT, FQNNGV. CDR3 sequence reads: CASSLEHRGYEQYF. The CDR3 bases that were read are TGTGCCAGCAGCTTAGAACACAGGGGGTACGAG.

About this clone itself: The sequenced fragment ends 3 residues before the CDR3 boundary, so the rest is inferred from the germline J gene. The J gene is TRBJ1-6, the V gene TRBV12-3 or TRBV12-4; D is ambiguous. This CDR3 spans 13 amino acids. With 10 bases removed from V and 8 bases from J, the gap between germline ends came to 15 bases. CDR3 loop: CATSPWRDSPLHF. Incomplete CDR3 DNA: TGTGCCACCTCTCCGTGGCGGGATTCACCC.

About this clone: Read data end 3 residues before the CDR3 end; the end is taken from the germline J gene. The chain recombines TRBV6-1 with TRBJ2-7, with 8 bases matching TRBD2. The V and J ends lost 3 bases and 4 bases, in that order; junction bases with no gene match: 5. This CDR3 has 14 residues. Per germline, CDR1 MNHNS and CDR2 SASEGT. The CDR3 reads CASSETLADYEQYF. CDR3 bases read: TGTGCCAGCAGTGAGACACTAGCGGATTACGAG.

The CDR3: CSASGGEGEQFF. The sequenced CDR3 bases are TGCAGTGCTTCGGGCGGGGAGGGTGAG. The V and J genes are TRBV20-1 and TRBJ2-1; 7 bases are shared with TRBD2. The sequenced fragment ends 3 residues before the CDR3 boundary, so the rest is inferred from the germline J gene. This CDR3 comprises 12 residues. Looked up from germline, CDR1 is DFQATT and CDR2 is SNEGSKA (reference sequence). V lost 5 bases to trimming and J lost 9 bases; unmatched junction nucleotides: 7.

A remark on this clone: The CDR3 is cut off 3 residues early in the read; its end comes from the germline J gene. The chain recombines TRBV18 with TRBJ1-5, with 7 bases fitting TRBD1. With V trimmed by 4 bases and J by 1 base, 10 bases remained unmatched. CDR1 KGHSH and CDR2 LQKENI come from the germline V gene. There are 17 residues in the CDR3. Incomplete CDR3 DNA: TGTGCCAGCTCACGTAGTAGGACAGGCACCAGCAATCAGCCC. Encoded protein: CASSRSRTGTSNQP. The CDR3 reads in full as CASSRSRTGTSNQPQHF. The full variable domain, its missing parts supplied by reference TRBV18 and TRBJ1-5, is NAGVMQNPRHLVRRRGQEARLRCSPMKGHSHVYWYRQLPEEGLKFMVYLQKENIIDESGMPKERFSAEFPKEGPSILRIQQVVRGDSAAYFCASSRSRTGTSNQPQHFGDGTRLSIL.

About this clone itself: The read terminates 3 residues before the CDR3 end, so the remaining end is supplied by the germline J gene. This rearrangement joins TRBV5-1 to TRBJ1-1; a weak D match, TRBD1 (5 bases). The germline CDR1 and CDR2 sequences are SGHRS and YFSETQ. The CDR3 totals 14 residues. V was trimmed by 0 bases and J by 5 bases, leaving 11 bases between them. Partial CDR3 DNA: TGCGCCAGCAGCTTGGCGACCAAGGGGACTGAA. It specifies CASSLATKGTE. The whole CDR3 reads CASSLATKGTEAFF. Full variable domain (outside the CDR3, taken from reference TRBV5-1 and TRBJ1-1): KAGVTQTPRYLIKTRGQQVTLSCSPISGHRSVSWYQQTPGQGLQFLFEYFSETQRNKGNFPGRFSGRQFSNSRSEMNVSTLELGDSALYLCASSLATKGTEAFFGQGTRLTVV.

As regards this clone: The read halts 3 residues ahead of the CDR3 end, with the missing end drawn from the germline J gene. The chain links TRBV9 to TRBJ2-3; maybe TRBD1 (6 bases). V was pared by 6 bases and J by 2 bases, with 13 bases between. Looked up from germline, CDR1 is SGDLS and CDR2 is YYNGEE. CDR3 size: 14 residues. The CDR3 loop reads CASKPGAFTDTQYF. CDR3 bases read: TGTGCCAGCAAACCAGGGGCTTTCACAGATACG.

A remark on this clone: The sequence runs out 3 residues before the end of the CDR3; the remainder is reconstructed from the germline J gene. This chain links TRBV28 with TRBJ1-1; D is unclear. Germline V gives CDR1 MDHEN, CDR2 SYDVKM. This CDR3 is 14 amino acids long. Trimming stripped 7 bases from V and 1 base from J, with 13 bases between. The sequenced part of the CDR3 DNA is TGTGCCAGCACCCTCATCAGGTGGAACACTGAA. Amino acid sequence: CASTLIRWNTE. The whole CDR3 sequence is CASTLIRWNTEAFF.

On this clone itself: Sequencing ends 3 residues short of the CDR3 end; the germline J gene provides the rest. The rearrangement uses TRBV2 and TRBJ2-7, with D possibly matching TRBD1 (5 bases). The CDR3 is 15 amino acids. V gave up 8 bases and J gave up 0 bases, with 17 bases separating them. The germline V gene encodes CDR1 SNHLY and CDR2 FYNNEI. CDR3 sequence reads: CASLLQALSSYEQYF. Partial CDR3 DNA: TGTGCCAGCCTACTACAGGCTCTGAGCTCCTACGAG.

Worth noting for this clone: The observed sequence ends 3 residues before the CDR3 terminus, with the missing tail filled in from the germline J gene. The genes are TRBV23-1 and TRBJ2-7; D might be TRBD1 (6 bases). TRBV23-1 is labeled an ORF, and its function is uncertain. This CDR3 has 15 residues. With 2 bases removed from V and 2 bases from J, the gap between germline ends came to 13 bases. CDR3 bases read: TGCGCCAGCAGTCAACCCATGACAGGTACCTACGAG. The encoded protein is CASSQPMTGTYE. The complete CDR3 sequence is CASSQPMTGTYEQYF.

Notes on this clone: The read ends 3 residues before the CDR3 terminus; that terminus is restored from the germline J gene. The V call is TRBV5-1, the J call TRBJ1-1; 8 bases are shared with TRBD1. J lost 0 bases, V lost 0 bases, and 4 bases had no gene match. CDR1 is SGHRS, CDR2 YFSETQ, per germline. The CDR3 has 16 residues. Partial CDR3 DNA: TGCGCCAGCAGCTTGGGACGGGACAGGCTGAACACTGAA. Translating gives CASSLGRDRLNTE. The whole CDR3 is CASSLGRDRLNTEAFF.

Worth noting for this clone: Read coverage stops 3 residues before the CDR3 terminus; the germline J gene supplies the remainder. This chain links TRBV20-1 with TRBJ2-2; the D gene is possibly TRBD2 (7 bases). The CDR3 totals 15 residues. From germline, CDR1 is DFQATT and CDR2 SNEGSKA (reference sequence). Between the trimmed V and J ends, which lost 0 bases and 4 bases, there was a span of 12 bases. The part of the CDR3 DNA that was read is TGCAGTGCTAGAGATGGGGGGGCGGTCACCGGGGAG. It encodes CSARDGGAVTGE. The complete CDR3 reads CSARDGGAVTGELFF.

Points on this clone: The CDR3 goes on 3 residues after the read ends, and that part is filled in from the germline J gene. The chain carries TRBV23-1 and TRBJ2-3, with 7 bases aligning to TRBD1. TRBV23-1 is given ORF status, its function remaining uncertain. CDR3 length: 14 amino acids. Partial CDR3 DNA: TGCGCCAGCAGTCTGGGACAGCCAACATCACCG. Its translation: CASSLGQPTSP. The complete CDR3 protein is CASSLGQPTSPQYF.

A remark on this clone: Read coverage stops 3 residues before the CDR3 terminus; the germline J gene supplies the remainder. This rearrangement joins TRBV19 to TRBJ2-3; 9 bases align to TRBD2. Germline V lookup: CDR1 LNHDA, CDR2 SQIVND (reference sequence). This CDR3 is 18 amino acids long. V gave up 7 bases and J gave up 3 bases; unmatched junction bases: 17. CDR3 loop: CASTPTGLAGYLTDTQYF. The CDR3 DNA, read in part, is TGTGCCAGTACCCCGACGGGGCTAGCGGGGTATCTAACAGATACG.

A note on this clone: Read data end 3 residues before the CDR3 end; the end is taken from the germline J gene. The J gene is TRBJ2-2, the V gene TRBV13, with D possibly matching TRBD2 (6 bases). Germline lookup yields CDR1 PRHDT and CDR2 FYEKMQ (reference sequence). Trimming pared 3 bases from V and 5 bases from J, leaving 7 bases between. The CDR3 totals 13 residues. CDR3 bases read: TGTGCCAGCAGCTTGGAGGGGACCGGGGAG. It specifies CASSLEGTGE. The CDR3 as a whole reads CASSLEGTGELFF.

Note on this clone: Sequencing ends 3 residues short of the CDR3 end; the germline J gene provides the rest. The chain links TRBV20-1 to TRBJ2-2; 8 bases are shared with TRBD2. Trimming at V came to 6 bases and at J to 5 bases, leaving 11 bases not matched to a gene. CDR1 is DFQATT and CDR2 is SNEGSKA in the germline V gene (reference sequence). This CDR3 spans 15 amino acids. The CDR3: CSAARGGGGTGELFF. The DNA read from the CDR3 is TGCAGTGCCGCCCGGGGGGGCGGGGGGACCGGGGAG.

In the case of this clone: The read ends 3 residues before the CDR3 terminus; that terminus is restored from the germline J gene. The chain recombines TRBV10-3 with TRBJ1-2, with 7 bases fitting TRBD1. The CDR3 is 15 amino acids. The germline gives CDR1 ENHRY, CDR2 SYGVKD. The CDR3 protein is CAISELSTGDGGYTF. CDR3 DNA (partial): TGTGCCATCAGTGAGTTATCCACAGGGGATGGGGGC.

In the case of this clone: Read sequence stops 3 residues before the CDR3 end, and the germline J gene provides the missing end. The J gene is TRBJ2-3, the V gene TRBV20-1; weak D call: TRBD2 (5 bases). With 0 bases removed from V and 5 bases from J, the gap between germline ends came to 21 bases. Looked up from germline, CDR1 is DFQATT and CDR2 is SNEGSKA (reference sequence). The CDR3 sequence is 17 residues long. Partial CDR3 DNA: TGCAGTGCTAGAGATCTAGACGGAGCGGTTGCCAGAGATACG. Encoded protein: CSARDLDGAVARDT. In full, the CDR3 reads CSARDLDGAVARDTQYF.

With regard to this clone: The missing CDR3 end, 3 residues past where the read stops, is filled in from the germline J gene. The rearrangement uses TRBV20-1 and TRBJ2-1; TRBD2 agrees at 10 bases. The CDR3 sequence is 16 residues long. V gave up 6 bases and J gave up 0 bases; unmatched junction bases: 8. Germline-derived CDR1 and CDR2 are DFQATT and SNEGSKA (reference sequence). The covered CDR3 bases are TGCAGTGCCGAAGGAGCGGGAGGGAGCTCCTACAATGAG. It specifies CSAEGAGGSSYNE. The whole CDR3 region reads CSAEGAGGSSYNEQFF.

A remark on this clone: Read sequence stops 3 residues before the CDR3 end, and the germline J gene provides the missing end. This chain connects TRBV7-9 to TRBJ1-2, with a possible D match to TRBD1 (6 bases). This CDR3 has 13 amino acids. Germline V gene lookup returns CDR1 SEHNR and CDR2 FQNEAQ (reference sequence). The CDR3 sequence: CASSRDKAYDYTF. Incomplete CDR3 DNA: TGTGCCAGCAGCCGGGACAAGGCCTACGAC.

In the case of this clone: The read falls 3 residues short of the CDR3 end, and the missing part is taken from the germline J gene. The chain employs TRBV18 and TRBJ1-4; D not certain. Germline V CDR1 and CDR2: KGHSH, LQKENI. The CDR3 loop spans 15 amino acids. The V end was cut by 6 bases, the J end by 5 bases, with 16 bases between. CDR3 bases read: TGTGCCAGCTCCCCCCAAGCGGAGGTGAATGAAAAA. It codes for CASSPQAEVNEK. The complete CDR3 reads CASSPQAEVNEKLFF.

Incomplete CDR3 DNA: TGTGCCAGTAGCAGATACCAAGAGACG. Translating it yields CASSRYQET. The CDR3 reads in full as CASSRYQETQYF. This chain links TRBV19 with TRBJ2-3; unclear D gene. Sequencing ends 3 residues short of the CDR3 end; the germline J gene provides the rest. The length of the CDR3 is 12 residues. The germline gives CDR1 LNHDA, CDR2 SQIVND (reference sequence).

Remarks on this clone: The read terminates 3 residues ahead of where the CDR3 ends, so the germline J gene completes it. This chain uses TRBV12-3 or TRBV12-4 with TRBJ2-1; TRBD2 matches at 7 bases. The length of the CDR3 is 15 residues. The J segment lost 5 bases and the V segment lost 2 bases, leaving 6 bases of the junction unmatched. CDR3: CASSLSASGDNEQFF. The covered CDR3 bases are TGTGCCAGCAGTTTATCGGCTAGCGGCGACAATGAG.

A note on this clone: From the germline J gene comes the end of the CDR3, since the read stops 3 residues before it. This chain joins TRBV30 and TRBJ1-1; 9 positions agree with TRBD1. Germline V gene lookup returns CDR1 GTSNPN and CDR2 SVGIG (reference sequence). Unmatched junction bases numbered 2, after V lost 2 bases and J lost 4 bases. The CDR3 runs 13 residues. Incomplete CDR3 DNA: TGTGCCTGGAGTCGACAGGGGGGCACTGAA. Translation: CAWSRQGGTE. The full CDR3 is CAWSRQGGTEAFF. Using reference TRBV30 and TRBJ1-1 for the parts outside the CDR3, the full variable domain is SQTIHQWPATLVQPVGSPLSLECTVEGTSNPNLYWYRQAAGRGLQLLFYSVGIGQISSEVPQNLSASRPQDRQFILSSKKLLLSDSGFYLCAWSRQGGTEAFFGQGTRLTVV.

Comments on this clone: The read terminates 3 residues ahead of where the CDR3 ends, so the germline J gene completes it. The V gene is TRBV5-1, the J gene TRBJ1-4; 7 nucleotides match TRBD1. This CDR3 spans 14 amino acids. V shed 4 bases and J 5 bases; nucleotides not matched to a gene: 5. Germline loops: CDR1 SGHRS, CDR2 YFSETQ. The part of the CDR3 DNA that was read is TGCGCCAGCAGCCCGGGACAGAAAAATGAAAAA. This gives the protein CASSPGQKNEK. The whole CDR3 region reads CASSPGQKNEKLFF.

On this clone: The missing CDR3 end, 3 residues past where the read stops, is filled in from the germline J gene. J is TRBJ2-5 and V is TRBV12-5; the D gene is possibly TRBD1 (5 bases). This CDR3 comprises 10 residues. Per germline, CDR1 LGHNT and CDR2 FRNRAP. V was cut by 7 bases and J by 5 bases, with 5 bases left in between. CDR3 sequence: CASEGETQYF. The sequenced CDR3 bases are TGTGCTAGTGAGGGGGAGACC. The whole variable domain, filled in from reference TRBV12-5 and TRBJ2-5, reads DARVTQTPRHKVTEMGQEVTMRCQPILGHNTVFWYRQTMMQGLELLAYFRNRAPLDDSGMPKDRFSAEMPDATLATLKIQPSEPRDSAVYFCASEGETQYFGPGTRLLVL.

On this clone itself: Read sequence stops 3 residues before the CDR3 end, and the germline J gene provides the missing end. This chain uses TRBV5-1 with TRBJ1-1; D is perhaps TRBD1 (5 bases). The V gene's germline CDR1 is SGHRS and CDR2 YFSETQ. Between the trimmed V and J ends, which lost 5 bases and 3 bases, there was a span of 11 bases. CDR3 length: 13 residues. The CDR3 bases that were read are TGCGCCAGCAGGGGGGGGGTCGACACTGAA. Its translation: CASRGGVDTE. The full CDR3 sequence reads CASRGGVDTEAFF.

On this clone itself: The read is 3 residues too short to cover the CDR3 end, so that end is filled in from the germline J gene. The rearrangement links TRBV12-3 or TRBV12-4 to TRBJ1-2; D may be TRBD1 (6 bases). Trimming shortened V by 6 bases and J by 2 bases, and 19 bases separated the two germline ends. This CDR3 region has 16 residues. The CDR3 region is CASRPRTDSANYGYTF. The CDR3 bases that were read are TGTGCCAGCAGACCCCGGACAGACTCCGCGAACTATGGC.

With respect to this clone: The junction departs from the called germline gene at one end, perhaps through a read error. The CDR3 extends 3 residues past the end of the read, so its final part is completed from the germline J gene. The V and J genes are TRBV2 and TRBJ2-4; tentative D call: TRBD2 (5 bases). Germline CDR1 SNHLY, CDR2 FYNNEI. This CDR3 is 11 amino acids long. This CDR3 reads CASGEGYGQYF. CDR3 DNA, as far as it was read: TGTGCCAGCGGTGAGGGCTATGGT.

As to this clone: The sequence runs out 3 residues before the end of the CDR3; the remainder is reconstructed from the germline J gene. The rearrangement uses TRBV11-2 and TRBJ2-7; D is possibly TRBD1 or TRBD2 (5 bases each). Between the trimmed V and J ends, which lost 2 bases and 3 bases, there was a span of 8 bases. Germline loops: CDR1 SGHAT, CDR2 FQNNGV. This CDR3 comprises 13 residues. The covered CDR3 bases are TGTGCCAGCAGCTTAAGGGGAGTCTACGAG. Translated: CASSLRGVYE. Given in full, the CDR3 is CASSLRGVYEQYF.